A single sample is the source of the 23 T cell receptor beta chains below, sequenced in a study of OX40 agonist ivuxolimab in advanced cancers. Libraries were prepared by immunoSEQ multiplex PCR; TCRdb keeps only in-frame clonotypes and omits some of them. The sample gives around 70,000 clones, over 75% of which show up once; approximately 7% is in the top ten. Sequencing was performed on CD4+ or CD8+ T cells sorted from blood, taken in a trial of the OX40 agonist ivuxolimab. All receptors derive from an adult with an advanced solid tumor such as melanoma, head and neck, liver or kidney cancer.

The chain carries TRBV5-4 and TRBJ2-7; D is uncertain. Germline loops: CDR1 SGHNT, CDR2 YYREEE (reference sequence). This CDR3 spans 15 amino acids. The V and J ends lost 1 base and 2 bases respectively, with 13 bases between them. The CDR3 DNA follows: TGTGCCAGCAGCTTGTTCGGCAGCCAAGCCTACGAGCAGTACTTC. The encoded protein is CASSLFGSQAYEQYF.

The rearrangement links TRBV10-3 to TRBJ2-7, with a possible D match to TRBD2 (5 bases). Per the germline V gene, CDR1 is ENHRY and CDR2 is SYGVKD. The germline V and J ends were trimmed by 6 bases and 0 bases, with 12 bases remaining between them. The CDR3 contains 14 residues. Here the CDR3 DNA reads TGTGCCATCAGCGAGCCGGGAATCTCCTACGAGCAGTACTTC. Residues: CAISEPGISYEQYF.

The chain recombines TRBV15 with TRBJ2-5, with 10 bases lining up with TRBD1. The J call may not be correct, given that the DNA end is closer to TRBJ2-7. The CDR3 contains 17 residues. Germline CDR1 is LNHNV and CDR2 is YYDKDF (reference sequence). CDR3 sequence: CATSGGQRQGASYEQYF. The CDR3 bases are TGTGCCACCAGCGGAGGCCAGAGACAGGGGGCATCCTACGAGCAGTACTTC.

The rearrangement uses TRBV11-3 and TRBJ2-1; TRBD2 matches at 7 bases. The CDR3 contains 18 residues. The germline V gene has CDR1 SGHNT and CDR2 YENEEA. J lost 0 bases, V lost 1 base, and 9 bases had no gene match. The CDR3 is CASSLVLGGGGSYNEQFF. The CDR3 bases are TGTGCCAGCAGCTTAGTATTAGGCGGCGGGGGCTCCTACAATGAGCAGTTCTTC. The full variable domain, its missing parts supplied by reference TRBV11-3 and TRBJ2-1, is EAGVVQSPRYKIIEKKQPVAFWCNPISGHNTLYWYLQNLGQGPELLIRYENEEAVDDSQLPKDRFSAERLKGVDSTLKIQPAELGDSAVYLCASSLVLGGGGSYNEQFFGPGTRLTVL.

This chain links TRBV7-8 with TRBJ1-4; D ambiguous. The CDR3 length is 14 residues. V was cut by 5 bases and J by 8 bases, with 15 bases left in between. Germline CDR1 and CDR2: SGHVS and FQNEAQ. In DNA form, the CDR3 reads TGTGCCAGCAGCCTCACGCTTTTGGGCGAAAAACTGTTTTTT. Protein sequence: CASSLTLLGEKLFF.

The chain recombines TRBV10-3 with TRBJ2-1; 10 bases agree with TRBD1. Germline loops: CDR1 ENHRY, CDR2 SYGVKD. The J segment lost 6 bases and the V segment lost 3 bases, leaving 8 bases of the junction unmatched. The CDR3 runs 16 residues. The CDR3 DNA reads TGTGCCATCAGTGAAAGGAGGGGACAGGGGATCAATGAGCAGTTCTTC. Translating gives CAISERRGQGINEQFF.

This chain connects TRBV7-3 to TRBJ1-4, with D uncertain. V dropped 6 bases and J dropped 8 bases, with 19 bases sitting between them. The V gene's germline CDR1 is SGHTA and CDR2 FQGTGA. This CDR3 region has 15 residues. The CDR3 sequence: CASSCLRAELEKLFF. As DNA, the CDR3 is TGTGCCAGCAGTTGTTTACGGGCGGAACTCGAAAAACTGTTTTTT.

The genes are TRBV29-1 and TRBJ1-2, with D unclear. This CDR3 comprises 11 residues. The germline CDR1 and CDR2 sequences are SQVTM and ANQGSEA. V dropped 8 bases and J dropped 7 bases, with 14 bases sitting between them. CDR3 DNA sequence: TGCAGCACCGGTCTGGGTAGTGGCTACACCTTC. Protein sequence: CSTGLGSGYTF.

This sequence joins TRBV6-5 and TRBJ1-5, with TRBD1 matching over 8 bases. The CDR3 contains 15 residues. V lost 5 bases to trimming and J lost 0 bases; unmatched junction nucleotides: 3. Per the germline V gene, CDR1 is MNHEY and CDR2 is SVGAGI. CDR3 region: CASSPGGPSNQPQHF. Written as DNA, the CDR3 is TGTGCCAGCAGTCCAGGGGGCCCTAGCAATCAGCCCCAGCATTTT.

For the CDR3, the DNA is TGTGCCAGCAGTGAACGGGGTATGAACACTGAAGCTTTCTTT. Translated, it gives CASSERGMNTEAFF. The J gene is TRBJ1-1, the V gene TRBV6-1; D remains unclear. The germline V gene encodes CDR1 MNHNS and CDR2 SASEGT. CDR3 size: 14 residues. Trimming took off 2 bases at V and 0 bases at J, with 7 bases between the two ends.

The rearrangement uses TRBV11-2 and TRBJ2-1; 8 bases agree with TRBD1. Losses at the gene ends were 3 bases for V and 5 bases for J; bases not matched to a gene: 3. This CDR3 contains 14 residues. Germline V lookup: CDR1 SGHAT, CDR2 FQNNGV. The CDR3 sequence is CASSFIQGDNEQFF. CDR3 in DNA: TGTGCCAGCAGCTTCATACAGGGGGACAATGAGCAGTTCTTC.

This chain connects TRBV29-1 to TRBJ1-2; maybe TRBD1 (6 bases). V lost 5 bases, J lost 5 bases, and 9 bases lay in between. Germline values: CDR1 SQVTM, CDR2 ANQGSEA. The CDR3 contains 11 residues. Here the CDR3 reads CSVRDTYGYTF. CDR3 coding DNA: TGCAGCGTTAGGGACACTTATGGCTACACCTTC. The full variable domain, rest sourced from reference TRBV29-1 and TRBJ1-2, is SAVISQKPSRDICQRGTSLTIQCQVDSQVTMMFWYRQQPGQSLTLIATANQGSEATYESGFVIDKFPISRPNLTFSTLTVSNMSPEDSSIYLCSVRDTYGYTFGSGTRLTVV.

Here the CDR3 DNA reads TGTGCCAGCAGCTTAGTGGACAGTAACACCGGGGAGCTGTTTTTT. Translation: CASSLVDSNTGELFF. The chain couples TRBV11-2 to TRBJ2-2, with D possibly TRBD1 on 6 matching bases. V gave up 1 base and J gave up 2 bases, with 8 bases separating them. Germline V lookup: CDR1 SGHAT, CDR2 FQNNGV. The CDR3 contains 15 residues.

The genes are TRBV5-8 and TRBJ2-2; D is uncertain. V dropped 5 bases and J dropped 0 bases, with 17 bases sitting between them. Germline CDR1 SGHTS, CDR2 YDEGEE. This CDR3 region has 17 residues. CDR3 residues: CASSQGSWRANTGELFF. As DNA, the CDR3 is TGTGCCAGCAGTCAAGGGTCGTGGCGTGCGAACACCGGGGAGCTGTTTTTT.

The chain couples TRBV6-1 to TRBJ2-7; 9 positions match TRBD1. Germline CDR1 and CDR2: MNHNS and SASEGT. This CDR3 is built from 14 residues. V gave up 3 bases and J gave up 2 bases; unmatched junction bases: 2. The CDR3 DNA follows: TGTGCCAGCAGTGAGACAGGGGGACCCTACGAGCAGTACTTC. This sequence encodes CASSETGGPYEQYF.

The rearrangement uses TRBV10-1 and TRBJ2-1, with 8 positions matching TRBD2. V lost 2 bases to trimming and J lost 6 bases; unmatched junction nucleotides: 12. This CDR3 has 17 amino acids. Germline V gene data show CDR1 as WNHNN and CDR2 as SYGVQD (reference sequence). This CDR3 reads CASSEPKTSVCPNEQFF. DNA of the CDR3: TGCGCCAGCAGTGAGCCAAAGACTAGCGTGTGTCCCAATGAGCAGTTCTTC.

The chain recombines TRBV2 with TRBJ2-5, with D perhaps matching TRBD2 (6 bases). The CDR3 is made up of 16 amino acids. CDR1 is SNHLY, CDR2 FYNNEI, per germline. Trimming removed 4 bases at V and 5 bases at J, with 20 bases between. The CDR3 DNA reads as TGTGCCAGCAGTGCCCCTTGGCGGGGAGAATGGGAGACCCAGTACTTC. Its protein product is CASSAPWRGEWETQYF.

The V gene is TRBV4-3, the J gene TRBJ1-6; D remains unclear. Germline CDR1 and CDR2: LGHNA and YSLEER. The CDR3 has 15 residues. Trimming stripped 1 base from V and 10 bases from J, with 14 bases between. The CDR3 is CASSQGTGRSSPLHF. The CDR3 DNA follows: TGCGCCAGCAGCCAAGGTACGGGGAGAAGCTCACCCCTCCACTTT.

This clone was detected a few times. The CDR3 DNA reads as TGTGCCAGCAGTCCCGGGGGGGGACTCTCTAGCTCTGGAAACACCATATATTTT. This sequence encodes CASSPGGGLSSSGNTIYF. The V and J genes are TRBV28 and TRBJ1-3; perhaps TRBD1 as D (5 bases). V lost 5 bases to trimming and J lost 0 bases, with 20 bases between them. The CDR3 consists of 18 residues. Germline CDR1 is MDHEN and CDR2 is SYDVKM.

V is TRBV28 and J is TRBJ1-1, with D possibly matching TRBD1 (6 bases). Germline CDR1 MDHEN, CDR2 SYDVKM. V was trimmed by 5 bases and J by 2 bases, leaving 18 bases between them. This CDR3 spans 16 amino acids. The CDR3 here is CASSPSTGSFNTEAFF. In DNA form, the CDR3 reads TGTGCCAGCAGTCCGTCGACAGGATCGTTCAACACTGAAGCTTTCTTT.

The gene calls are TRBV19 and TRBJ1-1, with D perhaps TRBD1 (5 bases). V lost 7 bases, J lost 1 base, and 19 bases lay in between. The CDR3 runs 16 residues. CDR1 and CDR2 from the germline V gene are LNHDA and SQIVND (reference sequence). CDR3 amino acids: CASTPSGARRNTEAFF. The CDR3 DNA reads TGTGCCAGTACCCCTAGTGGGGCACGAAGGAACACTGAAGCTTTCTTT.

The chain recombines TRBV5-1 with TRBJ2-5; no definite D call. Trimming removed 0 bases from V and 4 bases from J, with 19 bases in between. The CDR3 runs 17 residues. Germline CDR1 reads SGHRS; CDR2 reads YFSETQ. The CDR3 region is CASSLAPYTSRRETQYF. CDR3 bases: TGCGCCAGCAGCTTGGCCCCGTACACCTCTCGTCGAGAGACCCAGTACTTC.

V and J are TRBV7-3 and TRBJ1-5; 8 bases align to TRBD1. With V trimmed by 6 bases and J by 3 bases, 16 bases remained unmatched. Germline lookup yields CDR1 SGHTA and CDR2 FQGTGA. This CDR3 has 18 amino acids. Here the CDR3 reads CASRTGTGRPGSNQPQHF. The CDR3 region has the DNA TGTGCCAGCAGGACCGGGACAGGTCGACCGGGCTCCAATCAGCCCCAGCATTTT. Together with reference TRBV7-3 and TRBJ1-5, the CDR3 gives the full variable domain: GAGVSQTPSNKVTEKGKYVELRCDPISGHTALYWYRQSLGQGPEFLIYFQGTGAADDSGLPNDRFFAVRPEGSVSTLKIQRTERGDSAVYLCASRTGTGRPGSNQPQHFGDGTRLSIL.